The 11 T cell receptor beta chains in this list originate from one sample, sequenced in a study of shared clonotypes between healthy human individuals. Profiled with immunoSEQ multiplex PCR; TCRdb holds only in-frame clones, not every one. The table lists over a million clones, about three quarters of them singletons. The sample was memory CD4+ T cells sorted from blood. The subset here: CD45RA-negative fraction. The receptors shown here come from a man between 18 and 35 years old in good health.

V usage is TRBV4-1 and J usage is TRBJ2-3; D uncertain. The CDR3 loop spans 15 amino acids. CDR1 MGHRA and CDR2 YSYEKL come from the germline V gene. Between the trimmed V and J ends, which lost 7 bases and 1 base, there was a span of 15 bases. In nucleotides, the CDR3 is TGCGCCAGCACCCCCCCTCACCTACGCACAGATACGCAGTATTTT. This gives the protein CASTPPHLRTDTQYF.

The J gene is TRBJ2-1, the V gene TRBV27; D not resolved. CDR3 size: 12 residues. V gave up 5 bases and J gave up 7 bases, with 9 bases separating them. The germline CDR1 and CDR2 sequences are MNHEY and SMNVEV (reference sequence). CDR3 protein: CASSPGLNEQFF. CDR3 in DNA: TGTGCCAGCAGTCCTGGTTTAAATGAGCAGTTCTTC.

The chain joins TRBV5-1 to TRBJ2-3; D unresolved. This CDR3 contains 15 residues. V was shortened by 3 bases and J by 4 bases, with 15 bases between the two germline ends. Per germline, CDR1 SGHRS and CDR2 YFSETQ. DNA for the CDR3: TGCGCCAGCAGCTGGCGCGCAGGCGGTCCAGATACGCAGTATTTT. Its protein product is CASSWRAGGPDTQYF.

The chain uses TRBV19 and TRBJ1-2; no reliable D call. V gave up 10 bases and J gave up 0 bases, with 9 bases separating them. CDR1 LNHDA and CDR2 SQIVND come from the germline V gene (reference sequence). The CDR3 is 12 residues long. The DNA for the CDR3 is TGTGCCACTAATGGTGCTAACTATGGCTACACCTTC. Encoded protein: CATNGANYGYTF.

The V call is TRBV9, the J call TRBJ2-7; 8 nucleotides agree with TRBD2. The CDR3 is 16 amino acids. Germline CDR1 and CDR2: SGDLS and YYNGEE. V shed 0 bases, J shed 2 bases, and the junction held 7 bases outside the gene matches. The CDR3 here is CASSVAQGAGAYEQYF. The CDR3 DNA reads TGTGCCAGCAGCGTAGCTCAGGGAGCGGGAGCCTACGAGCAGTACTTC.

The chain uses TRBV4-1 and TRBJ2-5, with no clear D. Germline V gives CDR1 MGHRA, CDR2 YSYEKL. The V end was cut by 4 bases, the J end by 4 bases, with 4 bases between. The CDR3 contains 11 residues. In DNA form, the CDR3 reads TGCGCCAGCAGCCGCCGAGAGACCCAGTACTTC. This gives the protein CASSRRETQYF.

The V gene is TRBV7-2, the J gene TRBJ1-2, with D unresolved. Deletions cut 1 base from V and 7 bases from J, with 13 bases between. This CDR3 has 14 residues. Germline CDR1 SGHTA, CDR2 FQGNSA. This CDR3 is CASSLGGGSGGYTF. The DNA of the CDR3 is TGTGCCAGCAGCTTAGGTGGAGGATCGGGTGGCTACACCTTC. The whole variable domain, filled in from reference TRBV7-2 and TRBJ1-2, reads GAGVSQSPSNKVTEKGKDVELRCDPISGHTALYWYRQSLGQGLEFLIYFQGNSAPDKSGLPSDRFSAERTGGSVSTLTIQRTQQEDSAVYLCASSLGGGSGGYTFGSGTRLTVV.

The CDR3 loop is CASSLTRDDEAFF. CDR3 sequence (DNA): TGTGCCAGCAGCTTAACGCGGGACGATGAAGCTTTCTTT. This sequence joins TRBV7-3 and TRBJ1-1; possible D gene TRBD1, 5 bases. Germline assignment: CDR1 SGHTA and CDR2 FQGTGA. This CDR3 spans 13 amino acids. The V gene lost 0 bases and the J gene lost 7 bases, with 9 bases spanning the gap.

This clone was seen more than once but under ten times. The CDR3 bases are TGCGCCAGCAGTCCCGACAGGGGGCGGGAAAAACTGTTTTTT. It codes for CASSPDRGREKLFF. The rearrangement links TRBV4-3 to TRBJ1-4, with 10 bases aligning to TRBD1. In germline, CDR1 is LGHNA, CDR2 YSLEER. The CDR3 contains 14 residues. The V segment lost 6 bases and the J segment 8 bases; nucleotides outside the gene matches: 6.

The rearrangement uses TRBV19 and TRBJ1-6; D is perhaps TRBD1 (6 bases). Germline CDR1 and CDR2: LNHDA and SQIVND (reference sequence). The CDR3 consists of 15 residues. V lost 10 bases and J lost 7, with 20 bases in between. The chain's CDR3 is CATSPPGAWNSPLHF. The CDR3 bases are TGTGCCACTTCACCGCCAGGGGCCTGGAATTCACCCCTCCACTTT.

Only one count was recorded for this clone. The CDR3 nucleotides are TGTGCCACCAGCAGAGATTCGGGGCCCTATCAGCCCCAGCATTTT. It codes for CATSRDSGPYQPQHF. This chain joins TRBV15 and TRBJ1-5; possible D gene TRBD1, 5 bases. V gave up 0 bases and J gave up 5 bases, with 11 bases separating them. This CDR3 region has 15 residues. CDR1 and CDR2 (germline): LNHNV, YYDKDF (reference sequence).